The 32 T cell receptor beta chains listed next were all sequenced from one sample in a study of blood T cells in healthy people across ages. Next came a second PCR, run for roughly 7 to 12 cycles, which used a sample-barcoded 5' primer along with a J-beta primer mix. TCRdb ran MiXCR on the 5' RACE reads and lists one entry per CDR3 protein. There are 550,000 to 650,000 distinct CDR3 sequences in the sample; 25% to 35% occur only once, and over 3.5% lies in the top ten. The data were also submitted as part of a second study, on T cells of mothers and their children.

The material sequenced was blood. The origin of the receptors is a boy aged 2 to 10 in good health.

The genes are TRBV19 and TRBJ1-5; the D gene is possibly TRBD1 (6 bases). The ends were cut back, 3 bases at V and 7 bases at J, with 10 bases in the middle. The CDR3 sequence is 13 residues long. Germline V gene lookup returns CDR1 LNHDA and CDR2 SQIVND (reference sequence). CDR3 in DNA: TGTGCCAGTAGTATGGGCGGGGGCCAGCCCCAGCATTTT. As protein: CASSMGGGQPQHF.

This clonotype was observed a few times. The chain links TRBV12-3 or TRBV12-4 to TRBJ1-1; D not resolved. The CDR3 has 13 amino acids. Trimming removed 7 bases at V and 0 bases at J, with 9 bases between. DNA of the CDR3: TGTGCCAGCATCCTGATGTTGAACACTGAAGCTTTCTTT. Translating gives CASILMLNTEAFF.

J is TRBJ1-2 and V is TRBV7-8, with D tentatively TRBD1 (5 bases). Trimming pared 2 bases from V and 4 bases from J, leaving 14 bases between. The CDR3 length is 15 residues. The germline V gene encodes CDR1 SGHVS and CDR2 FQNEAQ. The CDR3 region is CASSLPGEPLYGYTF. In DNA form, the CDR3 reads TGTGCCAGCAGCTTACCGGGGGAGCCCCTCTATGGCTACACCTTC. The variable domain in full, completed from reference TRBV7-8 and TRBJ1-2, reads GAGVSQSPRYKVAKRGQDVALRCDPISGHVSLFWYQQALGQGPEFLTYFQNEAQLDKSGLPSDRFFAERPEGSVSTLKIQRTQQEDSAVYLCASSLPGEPLYGYTFGSGTRLTVV.

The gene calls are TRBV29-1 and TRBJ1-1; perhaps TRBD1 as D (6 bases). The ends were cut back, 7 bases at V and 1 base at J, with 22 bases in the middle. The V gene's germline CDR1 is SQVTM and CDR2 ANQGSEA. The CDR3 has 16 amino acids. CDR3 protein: CSAPWEGGNENTEAFF. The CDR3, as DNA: TGCAGCGCCCCATGGGAGGGGGGTAACGAGAACACTGAAGCTTTCTTT. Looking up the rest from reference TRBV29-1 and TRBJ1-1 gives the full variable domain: SAVISQKPSRDICQRGTSLTIQCQVDSQVTMMFWYRQQPGQSLTLIATANQGSEATYESGFVIDKFPISRPNLTFSTLTVSNMSPEDSSIYLCSAPWEGGNENTEAFFGQGTRLTVV.

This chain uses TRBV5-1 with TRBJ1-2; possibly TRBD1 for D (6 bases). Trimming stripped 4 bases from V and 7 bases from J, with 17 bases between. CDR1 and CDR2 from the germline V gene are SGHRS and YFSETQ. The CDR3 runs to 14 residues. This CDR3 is CASSPAPGALGYTF. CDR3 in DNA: TGCGCCAGCAGCCCGGCTCCAGGGGCCCTTGGCTACACCTTC.

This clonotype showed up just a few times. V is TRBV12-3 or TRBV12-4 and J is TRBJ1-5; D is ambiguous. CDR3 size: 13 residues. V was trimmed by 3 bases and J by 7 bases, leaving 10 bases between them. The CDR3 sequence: CASSFMGTQPQHF. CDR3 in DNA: TGTGCCAGCAGTTTTATGGGAACCCAGCCCCAGCATTTT.

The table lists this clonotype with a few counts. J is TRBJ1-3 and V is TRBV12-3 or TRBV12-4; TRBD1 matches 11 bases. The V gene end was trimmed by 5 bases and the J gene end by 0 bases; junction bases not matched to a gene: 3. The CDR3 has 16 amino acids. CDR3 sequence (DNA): TGTGCCAGCAGTCCCGGGACAGGGGGCTCTGGAAACACCATATATTTT. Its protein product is CASSPGTGGSGNTIYF.

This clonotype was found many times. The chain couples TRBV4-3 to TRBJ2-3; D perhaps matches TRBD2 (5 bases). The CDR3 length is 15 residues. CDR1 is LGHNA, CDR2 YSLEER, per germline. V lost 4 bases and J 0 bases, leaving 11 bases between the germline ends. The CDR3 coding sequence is TGCGCCAGCAGCCTCACTAGGCTCAGCACAGATACGCAGTATTTT. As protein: CASSLTRLSTDTQYF.

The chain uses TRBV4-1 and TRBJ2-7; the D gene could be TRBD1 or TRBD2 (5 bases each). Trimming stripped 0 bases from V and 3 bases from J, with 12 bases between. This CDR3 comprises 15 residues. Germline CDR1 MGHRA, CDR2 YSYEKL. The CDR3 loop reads CASSQEPREFYEQYF. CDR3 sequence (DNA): TGCGCCAGCAGCCAAGAACCCAGGGAGTTCTACGAGCAGTACTTC.

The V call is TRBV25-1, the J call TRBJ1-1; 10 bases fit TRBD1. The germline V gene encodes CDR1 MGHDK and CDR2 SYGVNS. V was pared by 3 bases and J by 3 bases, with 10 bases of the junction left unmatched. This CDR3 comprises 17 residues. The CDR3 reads CASSDLRQGAAYTEAFF. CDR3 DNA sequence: TGTGCCAGCAGTGACCTTAGACAGGGGGCCGCTTACACTGAAGCTTTCTTT. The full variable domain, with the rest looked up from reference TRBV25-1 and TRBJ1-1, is EADIYQTPRYLVIGTGKKITLECSQTMGHDKMYWYQQDPGMELHLIHYSYGVNSTEKGDLSSESTVSRIRTEHFPLTLESARPSHTSQYLCASSDLRQGAAYTEAFFGQGTRLTVV.

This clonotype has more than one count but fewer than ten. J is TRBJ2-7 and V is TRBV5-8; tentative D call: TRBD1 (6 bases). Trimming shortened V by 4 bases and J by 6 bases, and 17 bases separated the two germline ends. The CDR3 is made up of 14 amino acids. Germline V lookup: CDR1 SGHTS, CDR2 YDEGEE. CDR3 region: CASSVGTSACEQYF. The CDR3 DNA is TGTGCCAGCAGCGTCGGGACATCGGCCTGCGAGCAGTACTTC.

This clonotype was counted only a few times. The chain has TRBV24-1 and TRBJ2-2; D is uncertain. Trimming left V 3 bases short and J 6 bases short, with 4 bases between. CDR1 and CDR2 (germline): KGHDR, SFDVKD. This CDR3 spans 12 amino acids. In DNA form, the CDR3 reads TGTGCCACCAGTGATAACTCCGGGGAGCTGTTTTTT. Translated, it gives CATSDNSGELFF.

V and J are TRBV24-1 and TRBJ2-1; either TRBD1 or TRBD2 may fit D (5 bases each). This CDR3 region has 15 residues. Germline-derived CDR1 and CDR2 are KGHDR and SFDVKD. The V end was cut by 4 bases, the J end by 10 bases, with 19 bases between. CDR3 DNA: TGTGCCACCAGTGACGGGGCAGATTTGGCGGGCGAGCAGTTCTTC. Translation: CATSDGADLAGEQFF.

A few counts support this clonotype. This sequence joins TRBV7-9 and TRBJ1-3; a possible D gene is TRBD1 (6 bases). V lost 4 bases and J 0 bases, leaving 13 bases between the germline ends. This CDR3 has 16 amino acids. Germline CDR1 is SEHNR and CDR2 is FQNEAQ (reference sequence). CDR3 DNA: TGTGCCAGCAGCTACCGGGACACCCGCTCTGGAAACACCATATATTTT. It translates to CASSYRDTRSGNTIYF.

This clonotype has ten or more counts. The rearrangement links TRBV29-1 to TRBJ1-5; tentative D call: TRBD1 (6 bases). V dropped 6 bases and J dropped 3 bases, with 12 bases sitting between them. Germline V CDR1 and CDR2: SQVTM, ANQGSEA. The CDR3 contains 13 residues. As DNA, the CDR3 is TGCAGCGTAAGCCGGGACACCAATCAGCCCCAGCATTTT. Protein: CSVSRDTNQPQHF. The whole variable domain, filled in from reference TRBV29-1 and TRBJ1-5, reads SAVISQKPSRDICQRGTSLTIQCQVDSQVTMMFWYRQQPGQSLTLIATANQGSEATYESGFVIDKFPISRPNLTFSTLTVSNMSPEDSSIYLCSVSRDTNQPQHFGDGTRLSIL.

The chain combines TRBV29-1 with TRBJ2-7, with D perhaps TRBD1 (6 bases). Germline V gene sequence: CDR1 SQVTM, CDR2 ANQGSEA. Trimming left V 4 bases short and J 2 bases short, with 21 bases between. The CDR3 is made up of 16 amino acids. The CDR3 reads CSVGTRRGDKTYEQYF. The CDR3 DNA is TGCAGCGTTGGTACGAGGAGAGGGGACAAAACCTACGAGCAGTACTTC.

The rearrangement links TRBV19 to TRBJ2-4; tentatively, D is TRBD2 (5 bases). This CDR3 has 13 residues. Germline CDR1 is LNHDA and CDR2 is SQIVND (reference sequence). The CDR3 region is CDSREVAKNIQYF. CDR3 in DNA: TGTGATTCCCGGGAAGTGGCCAAAAACATTCAGTACTTC.

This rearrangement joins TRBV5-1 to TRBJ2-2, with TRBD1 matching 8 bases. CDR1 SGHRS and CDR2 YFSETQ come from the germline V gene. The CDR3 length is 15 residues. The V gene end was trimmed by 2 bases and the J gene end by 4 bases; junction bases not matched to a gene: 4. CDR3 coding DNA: TGCGCCAGCAGCTTCCAGGGGGCGTCCACCGGGGAGCTGTTTTTT. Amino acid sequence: CASSFQGASTGELFF.

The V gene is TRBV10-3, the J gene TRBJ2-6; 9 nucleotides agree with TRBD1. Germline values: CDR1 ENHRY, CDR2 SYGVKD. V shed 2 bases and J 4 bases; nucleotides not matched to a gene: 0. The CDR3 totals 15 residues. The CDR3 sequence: CAISEGQGGANVLTF. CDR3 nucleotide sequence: TGTGCCATCAGTGAGGGACAGGGGGGGGCCAACGTCCTGACTTTC.

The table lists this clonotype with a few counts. Here the CDR3 reads CSARAPRPGEQYF. CDR3 nucleotides: TGCAGTGCTAGAGCCCCCCGACCGGGGGAGCAGTACTTC. The rearrangement joins TRBV20-1 to TRBJ2-7, with a possible D match to TRBD2 (5 bases). The germline CDR1 and CDR2 sequences are DFQATT and SNEGSKA (reference sequence). The germline V and J ends were trimmed by 1 base and 7 bases, with 14 bases remaining between them. There are 13 residues in the CDR3.

The chain's CDR3 is CASSLDRTQTDTQYF. The CDR3, as DNA: TGTGCCAGCAGCTTAGATAGGACTCAAACAGATACGCAGTATTTT. The gene calls are TRBV7-8 and TRBJ2-3; tentative D call: TRBD2 (5 bases). Germline V gene lookup returns CDR1 SGHVS and CDR2 FQNEAQ. CDR3 length equals 15 residues. Trimming took off 1 base at V and 3 bases at J, with 11 bases between the two ends.

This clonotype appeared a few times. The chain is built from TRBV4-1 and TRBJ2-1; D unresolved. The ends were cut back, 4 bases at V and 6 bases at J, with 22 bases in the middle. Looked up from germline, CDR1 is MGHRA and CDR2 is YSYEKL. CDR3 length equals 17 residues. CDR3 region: CASSRLRVIEKLNEQFF. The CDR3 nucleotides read TGCGCCAGCAGCCGGCTAAGGGTAATCGAAAAACTCAATGAGCAGTTCTTC.

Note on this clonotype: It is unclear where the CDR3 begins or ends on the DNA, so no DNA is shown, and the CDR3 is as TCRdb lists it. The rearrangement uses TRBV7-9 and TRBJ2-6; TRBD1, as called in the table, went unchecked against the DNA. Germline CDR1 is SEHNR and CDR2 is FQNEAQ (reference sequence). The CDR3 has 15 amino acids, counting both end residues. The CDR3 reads CASSLWGSGANVRTF.

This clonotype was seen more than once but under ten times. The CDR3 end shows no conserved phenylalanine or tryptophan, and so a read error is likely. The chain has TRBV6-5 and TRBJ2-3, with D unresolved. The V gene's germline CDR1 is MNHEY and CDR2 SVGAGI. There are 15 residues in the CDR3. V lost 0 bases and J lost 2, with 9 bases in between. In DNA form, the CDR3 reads TGTGCCAGCAGTTACTCTCCTAGACTCACAGATACGCAGTATATT. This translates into CASSYSPRLTDTQYI.

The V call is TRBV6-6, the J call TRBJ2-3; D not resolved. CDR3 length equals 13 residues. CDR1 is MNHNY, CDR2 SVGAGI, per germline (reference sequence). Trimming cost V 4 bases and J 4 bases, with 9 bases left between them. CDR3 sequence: CASSWALADTQYF. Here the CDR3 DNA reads TGTGCCAGCAGTTGGGCTCTAGCAGATACGCAGTATTTT.

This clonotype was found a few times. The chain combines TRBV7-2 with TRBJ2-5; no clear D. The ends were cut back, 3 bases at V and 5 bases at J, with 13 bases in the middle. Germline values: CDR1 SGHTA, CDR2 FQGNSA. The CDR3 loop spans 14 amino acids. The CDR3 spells CASSFARVGETQYF. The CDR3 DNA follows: TGTGCCAGCAGCTTTGCTCGGGTGGGGGAGACCCAGTACTTC.

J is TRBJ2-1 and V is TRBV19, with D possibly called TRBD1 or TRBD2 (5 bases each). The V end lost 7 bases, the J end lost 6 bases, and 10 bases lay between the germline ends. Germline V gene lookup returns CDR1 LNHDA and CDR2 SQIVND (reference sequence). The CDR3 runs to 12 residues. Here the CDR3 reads CASTEGPNEQFF. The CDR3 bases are TGTGCCAGTACTGAGGGACCCAATGAGCAGTTCTTC. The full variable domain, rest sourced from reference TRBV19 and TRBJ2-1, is DGGITQSPKYLFRKEGQNVTLSCEQNLNHDAMYWYRQDPGQGLRLIYYSQIVNDFQKGDIAEGYSVSREKKESFPLTVTSAQKNPTAFYLCASTEGPNEQFFGPGTRLTVL.

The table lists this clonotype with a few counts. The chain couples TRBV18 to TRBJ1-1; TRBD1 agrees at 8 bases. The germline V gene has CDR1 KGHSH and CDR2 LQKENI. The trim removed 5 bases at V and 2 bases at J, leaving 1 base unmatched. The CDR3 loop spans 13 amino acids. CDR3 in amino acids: CASSTGGNTEAFF. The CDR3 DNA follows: TGTGCCAGCTCAACAGGGGGTAACACTGAAGCTTTCTTT. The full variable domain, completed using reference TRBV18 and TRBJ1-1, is NAGVMQNPRHLVRRRGQEARLRCSPMKGHSHVYWYRQLPEEGLKFMVYLQKENIIDESGMPKERFSAEFPKEGPSILRIQQVVRGDSAAYFCASSTGGNTEAFFGQGTRLTVV.

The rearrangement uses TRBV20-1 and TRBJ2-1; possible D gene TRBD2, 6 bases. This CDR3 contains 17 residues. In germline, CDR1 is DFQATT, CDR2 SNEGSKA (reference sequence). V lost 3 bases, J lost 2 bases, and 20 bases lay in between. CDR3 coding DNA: TGCAGTGCTAGCGAGTTTGACGGGAGAAGGACCTACAATGAGCAGTTCTTC. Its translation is CSASEFDGRRTYNEQFF.

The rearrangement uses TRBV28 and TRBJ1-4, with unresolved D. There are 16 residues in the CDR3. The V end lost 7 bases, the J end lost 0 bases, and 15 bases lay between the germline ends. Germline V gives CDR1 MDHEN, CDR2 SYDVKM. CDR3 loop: CASTPSWVSTNEKLFF. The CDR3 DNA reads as TGTGCCAGCACTCCCTCATGGGTGTCAACTAATGAAAAACTGTTTTTT. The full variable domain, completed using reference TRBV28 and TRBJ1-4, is DVKVTQSSRYLVKRTGEKVFLECVQDMDHENMFWYRQDPGLGLRLIYFSYDVKMKEKGDIPEGYSVSREKKERFSLILESASTNQTSMYLCASTPSWVSTNEKLFFGSGTQLSVL.

The CDR3 spells CASSLEGQGGDTQYF. CDR3 in DNA: TGCGCCAGCAGCCTGGAAGGGCAGGGAGGGGATACGCAGTATTTT. The J gene is TRBJ2-3, the V gene TRBV5-1; 7 nucleotides align to TRBD2. The ends lost 4 bases at V and 6 bases at J; junction bases unmatched: 11. Germline CDR1 reads SGHRS; CDR2 reads YFSETQ. The CDR3 totals 15 residues. The variable domain in full, with the rest retrieved from reference TRBV5-1 and TRBJ2-3, is KAGVTQTPRYLIKTRGQQVTLSCSPISGHRSVSWYQQTPGQGLQFLFEYFSETQRNKGNFPGRFSGRQFSNSRSEMNVSTLELGDSALYLCASSLEGQGGDTQYFGPGTRLTVL.

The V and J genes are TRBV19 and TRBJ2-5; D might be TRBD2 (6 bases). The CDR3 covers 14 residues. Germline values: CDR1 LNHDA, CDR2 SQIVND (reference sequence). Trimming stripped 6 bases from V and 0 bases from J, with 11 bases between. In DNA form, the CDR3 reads TGTGCCAGTAGGGAGGGGCGCTACCAAGAGACCCAGTACTTC. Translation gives CASREGRYQETQYF.